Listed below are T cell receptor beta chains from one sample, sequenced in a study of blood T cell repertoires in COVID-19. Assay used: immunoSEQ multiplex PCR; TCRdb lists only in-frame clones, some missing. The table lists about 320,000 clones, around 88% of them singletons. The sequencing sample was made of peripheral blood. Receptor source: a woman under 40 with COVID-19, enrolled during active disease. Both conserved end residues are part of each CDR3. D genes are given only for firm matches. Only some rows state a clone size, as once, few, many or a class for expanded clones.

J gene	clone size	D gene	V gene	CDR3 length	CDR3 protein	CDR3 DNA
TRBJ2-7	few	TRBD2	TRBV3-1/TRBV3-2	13	CASSLTSGGEQYF	TGTGCCAGCAGCCTGACTAGCGGGGGCGAGCAGTACTTC
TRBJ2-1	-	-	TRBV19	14	CATHGQIPYNEQFF	TGTGCCACCCACGGACAAATCCCCTACAATGAGCAGTTCTTC
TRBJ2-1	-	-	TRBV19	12	CASGWQGNEQFF	TGTGCCAGTGGTTGGCAGGGCAATGAGCAGTTCTTC
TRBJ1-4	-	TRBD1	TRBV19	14	CASSMGQGSEKLFF	TGTGCCAGTAGTATGGGACAGGGTAGCGAAAAACTGTTTTTT
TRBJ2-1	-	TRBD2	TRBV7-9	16	CASSLSLAGGDNEQFF	TGTGCCAGCAGCTTAAGCCTAGCGGGGGGGGACAATGAGCAGTTCTTC
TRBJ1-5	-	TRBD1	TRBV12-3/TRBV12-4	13	CASSSTGVQPQHF	TGTGCCAGCAGTTCGACAGGGGTTCAGCCCCAGCATTTT
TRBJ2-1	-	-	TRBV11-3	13	CASSLAGYNEQFF	TGTGCCAGCAGCTTAGCGGGGTACAATGAGCAGTTCTTC
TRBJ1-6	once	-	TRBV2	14	CASNAIDTGSPLHF	TGTGCCAGCAACGCCATCGATACGGGTTCACCCCTCCACTTT
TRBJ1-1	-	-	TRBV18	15	CASSPPGGVVAEAFF	TGTGCCAGCTCACCACCGGGAGGGGTCGTCGCTGAAGCTTTCTTT
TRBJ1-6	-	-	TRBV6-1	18	CASSEALQHSSYNSPLHF	TGTGCCAGCAGTGAAGCGCTTCAACACAGCTCCTATAATTCACCCCTCCACTTT
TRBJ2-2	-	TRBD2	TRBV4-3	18	CASSQEYWRGGSTGELFF	TGCGCCAGCAGCCAAGAGTACTGGCGGGGGGGATCCACCGGGGAGCTGTTTTTT
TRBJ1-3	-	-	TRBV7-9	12	CASTLSGNTIYF	TGTGCCAGCACCCTCTCTGGAAACACCATATATTTT
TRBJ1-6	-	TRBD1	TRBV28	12	CASWDRQSPLHF	TGTGCCAGCTGGGACAGACAATCACCCCTCCACTTT
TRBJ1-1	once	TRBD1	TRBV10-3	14	CAISLGGGNTEAFF	TGTGCTATCTCCCTAGGGGGCGGAAACACTGAAGCTTTCTTT
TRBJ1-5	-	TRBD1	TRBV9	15	CASSVEGASNQPQHF	TGTGCCAGCAGCGTAGAGGGGGCTAGCAATCAGCCCCAGCATTTT
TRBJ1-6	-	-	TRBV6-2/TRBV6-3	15	CASSPDSSYNSPLHF	TGTGCCAGCAGCCCGGACAGTTCCTATAATTCACCCCTCCACTTT
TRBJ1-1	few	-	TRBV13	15	CASSLVQGSGTEAFF	TGTGCCAGCAGCTTAGTTCAGGGGTCGGGCACTGAAGCTTTCTTT
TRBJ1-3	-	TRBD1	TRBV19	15	CASRPTTGKGNTIYF	TGTGCCAGTAGACCGACGACAGGGAAGGGAAACACCATATATTTT
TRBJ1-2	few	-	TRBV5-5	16	CASSLEGPVEEAGYTF	TGTGCCAGCAGCTTGGAGGGTCCCGTGGAGGAGGCTGGCTACACCTTC
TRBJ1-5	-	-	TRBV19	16	CASTIISSGGPRATHF	TGTGCCAGTACCATAATCTCGTCCGGAGGGCCCCGGGCCACGCATTTT
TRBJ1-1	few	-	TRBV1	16	CTSIGDRGAMNTEAFF	TGCACCAGCATCGGGGACAGGGGAGCTATGAACACTGAAGCTTTCTTT
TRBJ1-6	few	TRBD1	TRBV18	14	CASSNWTGNSPLHF	TGTGCCAGCTCAAATTGGACAGGGAATTCACCCCTCCACTTT
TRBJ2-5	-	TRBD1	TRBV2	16	CASNVGPGQNQETQYF	TGTGCCAGCAATGTAGGACCGGGACAGAATCAAGAGACCCAGTACTTC
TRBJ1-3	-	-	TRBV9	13	CASSVDRDNTIYF	TGTGCCAGCAGCGTAGACAGGGATAACACCATATATTTT
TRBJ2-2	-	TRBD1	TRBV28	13	CATRQGAAGELFF	TGTGCCACCCGACAGGGGGCGGCCGGGGAGCTGTTTTTT
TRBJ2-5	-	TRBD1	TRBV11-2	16	CASSYRGQGRQETQYF	TGTGCCAGCAGCTACCGCGGACAGGGGAGGCAAGAGACCCAGTACTTC
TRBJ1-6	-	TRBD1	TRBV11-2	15	CASSSGDRVGSPLHF	TGTGCCAGCAGCTCGGGGGACAGGGTAGGGTCACCCCTCCACTTT
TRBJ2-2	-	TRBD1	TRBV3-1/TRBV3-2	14	CASSRDRNTGELFF	TGTGCCAGCAGCAGGGACAGAAACACCGGGGAGCTGTTTTTT
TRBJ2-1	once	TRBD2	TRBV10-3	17	CAISESLAGGSYNEQFF	TGTGCCATCAGTGAGTCTCTAGCGGGGGGTTCCTACAATGAGCAGTTCTTC